Included here is one T cell receptor beta chain sequence, with context. Seattle cases were enrolled at active infection and followed longitudinally. Between the trimmed V and J ends, which lost 7 bases and 5 bases, there was a span of 14 bases. CDR1 and CDR2 from the germline V gene are MDHEN and SYDVKM. The CDR3 is made up of 14 amino acids. The sample originates from a study of blood T cell repertoires in COVID-19. The wider study: Samples came from the United States, Italy and Spain, spanning acute and convalescent COVID-19. Sample material is recorded as cDNA or gDNA derived from T cells, B-cell-depleted T cells, or PBMCs.

Repertoires were generated with immunoSEQ multiplex PCR, while TCRdb's copy carries only in-frame clones and drops some. Among about 180,000 clones listed, roughly 84% were seen once. V gene TRBV28 combines with J gene TRBJ2-2; maybe TRBD2 (7 bases). Specimen: peripheral blood. The TCR was taken from a woman between 40 and 50 years old with COVID-19, enrolled during active disease. The CDR3 reads CASTKGGATGELFF. The CDR3 DNA is TGTGCCAGCACCAAGGGGGGGGCGACCGGGGAGCTGTTTTTT.